This T cell receptor beta chain was observed in a study of T cell repertoires in cytomegalovirus infection. The overall study: Newly reported HLA-C-restricted and thoroughly characterized HLA-B-restricted CMV epitopes were employed. CMV infection plus the matching HLA type was flagged by public TCR beta signatures.

General observations from the study: The study found HLA-C-restricted CMV-specific TCR beta clonotypes dominating the ex vivo response. Carriage of CMV together with the relevant HLA was identifiable through cumulative public TCR beta family frequency.

TCRdb recomputed calls from the reads with MiXCR, one row per CDR3 protein. The sample has 650,000 to 900,000 distinct CDR3 sequences; roughly 28% are singletons. CDR1 and CDR2 from the germline V gene are SGHTA and FQGNSA. This CDR3 is built from 14 residues. V was cut by 0 bases and J by 4 bases, with 7 bases left in between. This clonotype was seen repeatedly, ten times or more. The antigen is undetermined. The chain is built from TRBV7-2 and TRBJ2-1; D ambiguous. The sample was cultured CD8+ T cells from PBMCs, taken from culture after CMV antigen stimulation. The receptor comes from a human donor in good health (CMV status not recorded). Some clones in this sample may be carry-over from other donors' samples. In DNA, the CDR3 is TGTGCCAGCAGCTTAGCAACGCTGTACAATGAGCAGTTCTTC. Translation gives CASSLATLYNEQFF.